This is a list of T cell receptor beta chains from one sample in a study of CD4 T cells in relation to SARS-CoV-2 and coronaviruses. The data were produced by immunoSEQ multiplex PCR, yet TCRdb's version contains in-frame clones alone and is incomplete. Of 15,000 to 20,000 clones listed, 70% to 80% are singletons. Their antigens remain unidentified. Specimen: CD4+ T cells from PBMCs, cultured in vitro. These receptors were taken from a human donor in good health. Both conserved end residues are part of each CDR3. Fields, in order: clone size, V gene, J gene, D gene, CDR3 protein, CDR3 DNA. The D gene is left open where the match is weak. Clone size is shown for a subset of rows, as once, few, many or a class of expanded clone.

NA	TRBV7-8	TRBJ2-5	NA	CASSLETQYF	TGTGCCAGCAGCTTAGAGACCCAGTACTTC
NA	TRBV9	TRBJ2-1	TRBD2	CASSGGLGSNEQFF	TGTGCCAGCAGCGGGGGACTAGGATCCAATGAGCAGTTCTTC
few	TRBV3-1/TRBV3-2	TRBJ2-7	NA	CASSQDRNEQYF	TGTGCCAGCAGCCAAGATCGGAACGAGCAGTACTTC
few	TRBV6-2/TRBV6-3	TRBJ2-7	TRBD2	CASSYSLAGGNEQYF	TGTGCCAGCAGTTACTCCCTAGCGGGAGGAAACGAGCAGTACTTC
NA	TRBV7-9	TRBJ2-7	NA	CASSSKGAASYEQYF	TGTGCCAGCAGCTCAAAGGGCGCGGCGTCCTACGAGCAGTACTTC
NA	TRBV7-9	TRBJ1-2	NA	CASSFSQANYGYTF	TGTGCCAGCAGCTTCAGTCAAGCTAACTATGGCTACACCTTC
NA	TRBV14	TRBJ2-7	TRBD1	CASSQALPGQGGEQYF	TGTGCCAGCAGCCAGGCCCTCCCGGGACAGGGAGGGGAGCAGTACTTC
NA	TRBV30	TRBJ1-1	TRBD1	CAWSVGTAGSEAFF	TGTGCCTGGAGTGTAGGGACAGCCGGGTCTGAAGCTTTCTTT
NA	TRBV5-4	TRBJ2-2	TRBD1	CASSETGGSGELFF	TGTGCCAGCAGCGAGACAGGGGGATCCGGGGAGCTGTTTTTT
NA	TRBV5-4	TRBJ1-4	NA	CASSLGGTREKLFF	TGTGCCAGCAGCTTGGGGGGTACCCGGGAAAAACTGTTTTTT
few	TRBV10-3	TRBJ2-2	NA	CAVRSTSNTGELFF	TGTGCAGTCAGATCGACTTCGAACACCGGGGAGCTGTTTTTT
NA	TRBV7-9	TRBJ1-2	NA	CASSFLPSPSYGYTF	TGTGCCAGCAGCTTTCTACCTTCACCTTCCTATGGCTACACCTTC
NA	TRBV5-1	TRBJ1-1	TRBD1	CASSLTGGDEAFF	TGCGCCAGCAGCTTAACAGGGGGTGATGAAGCTTTCTTT
NA	TRBV28	TRBJ1-2	NA	CASSLLGGQGYTF	TGTGCCAGCAGTTTATTAGGGGGGCAAGGCTACACCTTC
NA	TRBV11-3	TRBJ2-2	NA	CASSLAPTGELFF	TGTGCCAGCAGCTTAGCCCCCACCGGGGAGCTGTTTTTT
NA	TRBV2	TRBJ1-1	NA	CANSEDVWGSAFF	TGTGCCAACAGTGAGGATGTTTGGGGATCGGCTTTCTTT
NA	TRBV2	TRBJ2-1	TRBD1	CASSEALRDRGIYNEQFF	TGTGCCAGCAGTGAAGCGCTTCGAGACAGGGGTATCTACAATGAGCAGTTCTTC
medium-sized	TRBV29-1	TRBJ2-7	NA	CSVASRTYEQYF	TGCAGCGTTGCTTCAAGGACCTACGAGCAGTACTTC
NA	TRBV11-3	TRBJ2-1	NA	CASGRGDPGDEQFF	TGTGCCAGCGGCAGAGGGGATCCGGGGGATGAGCAGTTCTTC
NA	TRBV19	TRBJ2-1	TRBD1	CASTPPYFRGQGVNEQFF	TGTGCCAGTACTCCTCCGTATTTTAGGGGACAGGGAGTAAATGAGCAGTTCTTC
NA	TRBV7-9	TRBJ2-1	NA	CASSMWSGSYNEQFF	TGTGCCAGCAGCATGTGGTCAGGCAGCTACAATGAGCAGTTCTTC
NA	TRBV20-1	TRBJ2-7	NA	CSANEGGAGGAYEQYF	TGCAGTGCTAATGAGGGAGGGGCAGGGGGCGCCTACGAGCAGTACTTC
NA	TRBV28	TRBJ2-1	NA	CATDGQPPYNEQFF	TGTGCCACCGATGGCCAACCCCCCTATAATGAGCAGTTCTTC
NA	TRBV19	TRBJ2-1	NA	CASSPGNSNEQFF	TGTGCCAGTAGTCCCGGAAATTCGAATGAGCAGTTCTTC
NA	TRBV30	TRBJ1-5	NA	CAWSVLGGHGNQPQHF	TGTGCCTGGAGTGTACTAGGCGGGCACGGCAATCAGCCCCAGCATTTT
NA	TRBV12-3/TRBV12-4	TRBJ1-2	NA	CASSLGENYGYTF	TGTGCCAGCAGTTTAGGGGAGAACTATGGCTACACCTTC
NA	TRBV9	TRBJ2-2	NA	CASSVLSDGAGELFF	TGTGCCAGCAGCGTCTTATCGGACGGGGCCGGGGAGCTGTTTTTT
NA	TRBV11-2	TRBJ2-7	NA	CASSLGSGPTGEQYF	TGTGCCAGCAGCTTAGGGAGCGGGCCCACGGGTGAGCAGTACTTC
NA	TRBV5-6	TRBJ2-7	NA	CASSLAGGGIYEQYF	TGTGCCAGCAGCTTGGCGGGTGGGGGGATCTACGAGCAGTACTTC
NA	TRBV5-1	TRBJ2-7	NA	CASSSDSEQYF	TGCGCCAGCAGCTCTGATAGCGAGCAGTACTTC
NA	TRBV5-4	TRBJ2-2	NA	CASSSDTGELFF	TGTGCCAGCAGCTCCGACACCGGGGAGCTGTTTTTT
NA	TRBV20-1	TRBJ1-3	NA	CSASPLGNTIYF	TGCAGTGCTAGTCCTCTTGGAAACACCATATATTTT
NA	TRBV4-2	TRBJ2-3	NA	CASSQTTTGDQNTDTQYF	TGTGCCAGCAGCCAGACGACGACGGGGGACCAAAACACAGATACGCAGTATTTT
NA	TRBV2	TRBJ2-7	NA	CASYLGSGNEQYF	TGTGCCAGCTATTTGGGGTCGGGAAACGAGCAGTACTTC
NA	TRBV7-9	TRBJ2-1	NA	CASSLSGRSYNEQFF	TGTGCCAGCAGCTTATCTGGGAGGTCCTACAATGAGCAGTTCTTC
NA	TRBV11-2	TRBJ2-3	TRBD2	CASSLSGRVDTQYF	TGTGCCAGCAGCTTAAGCGGGAGGGTAGATACGCAGTATTTT
NA	TRBV27	TRBJ2-7	NA	CASSLDGAGNYEQYF	TGTGCCAGCAGTTTGGACGGGGCCGGCAACTACGAGCAGTACTTC
NA	TRBV7-2	TRBJ2-1	NA	CASSLGTPPMKQFF	TGTGCCAGCAGCTTAGGGACTCCGCCAATGAAGCAGTTCTTC